The T cell receptor beta chain described here comes from a study of CD8+ T cells in alopecia areata. Notes on the study in general: Tofacitinib significantly decreased scalp clonality and expanded CD8+ clones among top 100. Researchers report lesional scalp, most notably alopecia totalis/universalis, outstripped normal scalp in clonality.

Treatment meaning: oral pan-JAK inhibitor, 5-10 mg twice daily. Individuals with alopecia areata gave both lesional scalp punch biopsies and peripheral blood for collection. Germline CDR1 is PRHDT and CDR2 is FYEKMQ (reference sequence). V shed 8 bases, J shed 2 bases, and the junction held 11 bases outside the gene matches. The CDR3 loop spans 15 amino acids. After isolation, RNA underwent reverse transcription to generate cDNA as the sequencing template. Measured with immunoSEQ multiplex PCR; TCRdb has only the in-frame clones, and not every one. The data hold over 15,000 clones, with over 50% observed a single time. Comment on this clone: Its antigen is not identified.

This TCR was recovered from a human donor with alopecia areata. This specimen was skin, taken at week 4, from a patient treated with tofacitinib. The genes are TRBV13 and TRBJ1-1; 7 bases line up with TRBD1. CDR3 DNA sequence: TGTGCCAGCTCCCGACAGGGTCGAGGCAACACTGAAGCTTTCTTT. Residues: CASSRQGRGNTEAFF.